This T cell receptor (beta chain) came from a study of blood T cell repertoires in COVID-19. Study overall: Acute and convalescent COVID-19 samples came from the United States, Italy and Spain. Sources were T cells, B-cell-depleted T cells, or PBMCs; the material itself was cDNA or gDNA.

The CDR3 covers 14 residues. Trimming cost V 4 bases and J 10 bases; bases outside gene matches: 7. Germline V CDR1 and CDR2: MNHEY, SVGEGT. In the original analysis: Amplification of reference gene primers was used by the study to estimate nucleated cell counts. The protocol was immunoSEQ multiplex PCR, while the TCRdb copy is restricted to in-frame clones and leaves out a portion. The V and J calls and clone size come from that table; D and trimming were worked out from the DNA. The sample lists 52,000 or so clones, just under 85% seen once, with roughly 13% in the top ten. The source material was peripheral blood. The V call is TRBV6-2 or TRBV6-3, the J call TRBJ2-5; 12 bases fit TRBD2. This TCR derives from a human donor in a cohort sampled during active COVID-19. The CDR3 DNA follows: TGTGCCAGCAGTTGGGGACTAGCGGGTCCCGACCAGTACTTC. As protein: CASSWGLAGPDQYF.